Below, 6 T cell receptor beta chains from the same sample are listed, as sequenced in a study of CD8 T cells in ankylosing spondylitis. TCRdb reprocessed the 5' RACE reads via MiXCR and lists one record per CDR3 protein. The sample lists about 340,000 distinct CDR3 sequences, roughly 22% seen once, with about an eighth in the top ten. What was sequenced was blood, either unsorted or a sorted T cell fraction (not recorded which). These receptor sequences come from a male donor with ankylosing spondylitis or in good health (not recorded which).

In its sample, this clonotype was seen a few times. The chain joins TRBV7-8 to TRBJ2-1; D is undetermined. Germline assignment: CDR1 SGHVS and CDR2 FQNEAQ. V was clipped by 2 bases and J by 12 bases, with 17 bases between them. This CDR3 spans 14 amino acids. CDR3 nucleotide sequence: TGTGCCAGCAGCTTATCCCCCCCGGGTGCCGGGCAGTTCTTC. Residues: CASSLSPPGAGQFF.

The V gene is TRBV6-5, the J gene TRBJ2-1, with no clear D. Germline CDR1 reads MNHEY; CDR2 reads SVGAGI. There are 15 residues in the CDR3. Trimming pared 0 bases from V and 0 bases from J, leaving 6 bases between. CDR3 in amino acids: CASSYSPSSYNEQFF. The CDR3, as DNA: TGTGCCAGCAGTTACTCACCAAGCTCCTACAATGAGCAGTTCTTC.

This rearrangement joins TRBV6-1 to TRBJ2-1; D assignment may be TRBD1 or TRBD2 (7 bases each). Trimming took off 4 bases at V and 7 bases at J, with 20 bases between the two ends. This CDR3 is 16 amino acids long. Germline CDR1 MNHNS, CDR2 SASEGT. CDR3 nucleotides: TGTGCCAGCAGTGCGCAGGGGGGGACCAGTGGAAATGAGCAGTTCTTC. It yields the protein CASSAQGGTSGNEQFF.

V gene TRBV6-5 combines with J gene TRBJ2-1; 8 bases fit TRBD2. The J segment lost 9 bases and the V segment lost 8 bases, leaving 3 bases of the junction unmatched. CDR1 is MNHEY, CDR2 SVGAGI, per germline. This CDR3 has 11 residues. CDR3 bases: TGTGCCAGCTCGGGGGGGGGTGAGCAGTTCTTC. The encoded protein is CASSGGGEQFF.

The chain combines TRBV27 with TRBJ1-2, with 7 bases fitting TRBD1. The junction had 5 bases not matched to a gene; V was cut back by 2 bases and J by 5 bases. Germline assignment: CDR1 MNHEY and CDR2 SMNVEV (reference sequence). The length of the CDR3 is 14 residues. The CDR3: CASSLDGRGYGYTF. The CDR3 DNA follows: TGTGCCAGCAGTTTAGATGGCAGGGGGTATGGCTACACCTTC.

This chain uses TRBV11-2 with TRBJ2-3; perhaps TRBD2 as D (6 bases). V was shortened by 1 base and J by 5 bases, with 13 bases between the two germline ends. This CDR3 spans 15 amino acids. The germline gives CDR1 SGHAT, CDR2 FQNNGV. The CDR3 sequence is CASSLVGGGQDTQYF. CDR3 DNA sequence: TGTGCCAGCAGCTTAGTCGGGGGAGGTCAAGATACGCAGTATTTT.